This T cell receptor (beta chain) was retrieved from a study of T-cell memory formation after mild COVID-19. Study as a whole: Largely, the TCR clusters proved donor specific.

TCRdb reprocessed the 5' RACE reads via MiXCR and lists one record per CDR3 protein. The sample contains 400,000 or so distinct CDR3 sequences, around 19% of which appear only once. With respect to this clonotype: What it binds is unknown.

The CDR3 has 13 residues. CDR1 and CDR2 from the germline V gene are LGHDT and YNNKEL (reference sequence). The V segment lost 6 bases and the J segment 10 bases; nucleotides outside the gene matches: 6. Regarding the study as a whole: Among clones peaking at day 37 in the second wave, SARS-CoV-2 specificity remained unconfirmed. Chiefly within CM and EM were the contracting CD4+ clones; CD8+ ones were within EMRA. Day 15 to 85 contracting clones showed balanced CD4/CD8; day 15 to 37 expanders favored CD4+.

The clonotype was recovered from an adult woman who had mild COVID-19 (a few samples of this study predate the infection). Cell type and time point are not known. V is TRBV3-1 and J is TRBJ1-6; 7 nucleotides align to TRBD1. The sample consisted of PBMCs or a T cell subset sorted from them (not recorded which). In DNA, the CDR3 is TGTGCCAGCAGGACAGGGTCCAAATCACCCCTCCACTTT. This sequence encodes CASRTGSKSPLHF.